The clone carrying this T cell receptor (beta chain) has just a few counts. Its cognate antigen is unknown. Expressed TCRB transcripts were sequenced because the entire RNA isolate underwent reverse transcription. The assay was immunoSEQ multiplex PCR, and TCRdb's table has in-frame clones only and misses some. The top ten clones hold 0.05% to 0.07% of a sample with about half a million clones, about 32% of them seen once. The source of the sample is a study of beta chain features in type 1 diabetes. V dropped 3 bases and J dropped 5; count of bases not matched to a gene: 12. The CDR3 spans 16 residues. Germline V gives CDR1 KGHSH, CDR2 LQKENI. The study, taken as a whole, reports: Patients and controls would share equally any PCR tilt toward shorter templates.

The rearrangement uses TRBV18 and TRBJ2-5; TRBD1 matches at 7 bases. This clonotype was obtained from a young man in good health. Source material: naive CD4+ T cells from blood. The CDR3 reads CASSPLTSGTVETQYF. The DNA of the CDR3 is TGTGCCAGCTCACCCCTAACTTCCGGGACAGTGGAGACCCAGTACTTC.